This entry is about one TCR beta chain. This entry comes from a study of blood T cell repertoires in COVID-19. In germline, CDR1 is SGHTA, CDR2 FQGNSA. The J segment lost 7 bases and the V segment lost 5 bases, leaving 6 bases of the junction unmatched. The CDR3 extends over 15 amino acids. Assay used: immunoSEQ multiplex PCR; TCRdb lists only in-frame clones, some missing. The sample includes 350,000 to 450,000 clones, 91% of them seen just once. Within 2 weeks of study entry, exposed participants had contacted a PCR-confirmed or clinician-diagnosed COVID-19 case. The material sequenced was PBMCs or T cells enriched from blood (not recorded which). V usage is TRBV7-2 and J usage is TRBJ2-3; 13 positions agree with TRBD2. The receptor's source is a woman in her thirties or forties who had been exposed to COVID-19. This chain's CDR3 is CASSRTSGSGNTQYF. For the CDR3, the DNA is TGTGCCAGCAGCCGGACTAGCGGGAGTGGGAATACGCAGTATTTT. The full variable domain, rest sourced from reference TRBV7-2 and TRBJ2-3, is GAGVSQSPSNKVTEKGKDVELRCDPISGHTALYWYRQSLGQGLEFLIYFQGNSAPDKSGLPSDRFSAERTGGSVSTLTIQRTQQEDSAVYLCASSRTSGSGNTQYFGPGTRLTVL.